These 15 T cell receptor beta chains were all obtained from the same sample, sequenced in a study of blood T cell repertoires in COVID-19. The repertoire was sequenced with immunoSEQ multiplex PCR; TCRdb's copy has only in-frame clones and lacks some. The sample includes about 82,000 clones, around 82% of them seen just once. Sequencing input: peripheral blood. The source of these receptors is a man between 60 and 75 years old with COVID-19, enrolled during active disease.

This chain links TRBV11-2 with TRBJ2-1, with D possibly matching TRBD2 (5 bases). Germline V gene data show CDR1 as SGHAT and CDR2 as FQNNGV. V shed 6 bases and J shed 2 bases, with 14 bases lying between them. This CDR3 has 15 amino acids. The CDR3 region has the DNA TGTGCCAGCAGTAGGGAAAGCGGCACCTACAATGAGCAGTTCTTC. Its translation: CASSRESGTYNEQFF.

The V gene is TRBV9, the J gene TRBJ2-3, with TRBD2 matching 9 bases. Germline CDR1 and CDR2: SGDLS and YYNGEE. The CDR3 extends over 17 amino acids. Trimming at V came to 0 bases and at J to 2 bases, leaving 7 bases not matched to a gene. CDR3 sequence: CASSVGGGTSFTDTQYF. CDR3 nucleotide sequence: TGTGCCAGCAGCGTAGGGGGAGGGACTAGCTTCACAGATACGCAGTATTTT.

This clone appeared a few times. The gene calls are TRBV5-4 and TRBJ2-2; 7 nucleotides line up with TRBD1. Germline V gene sequence: CDR1 SGHNT, CDR2 YYREEE (reference sequence). The CDR3 sequence is 15 residues long. Trimming cost V 4 bases and J 1 base; bases outside gene matches: 4. This CDR3 reads CASSVRQGNTGELFF. The CDR3 region has the DNA TGTGCCAGCAGCGTTAGACAGGGGAACACCGGGGAGCTGTTTTTT.

The table lists this clone with a few counts. V and J are TRBV15 and TRBJ2-2; D is perhaps TRBD1 (6 bases). Trimming shortened V by 0 bases and J by 6 bases, and 11 bases separated the two germline ends. The V gene's germline CDR1 is LNHNV and CDR2 YYDKDF (reference sequence). CDR3 size: 15 residues. CDR3 protein: CATSRDNEGAGELFF. CDR3 nucleotides: TGTGCCACCAGCAGAGATAACGAGGGGGCCGGGGAGCTGTTTTTT.

The chain combines TRBV3-1 (or the pseudogene TRBV3-2) with TRBJ2-3; D might be TRBD2 (6 bases). V shed 0 bases and J shed 0 bases, with 13 bases lying between them. Per the germline V gene, CDR1 is LGHDT and CDR2 is YNNKEL (reference sequence). There are 17 residues in the CDR3. CDR3 sequence reads: CASSQDQARGSTDTQYF. The CDR3 region has the DNA TGTGCCAGCAGCCAAGATCAGGCGCGGGGAAGCACAGATACGCAGTATTTT.

The chain recombines TRBV5-8 with TRBJ1-2, with a possible D match to TRBD1 (5 bases). The V end was cut by 3 bases, the J end by 0 bases, with 15 bases between. Germline V lookup: CDR1 SGHTS, CDR2 YDEGEE. CDR3 length: 16 residues. The CDR3 nucleotides are TGTGCCAGCAGCTGGCAGGGTGCAGGGTCTAACTATGGCTACACCTTC. It yields the protein CASSWQGAGSNYGYTF.

This rearrangement joins TRBV12-3 or TRBV12-4 to TRBJ2-7; a weak D match, TRBD2 (6 bases). V dropped 5 bases and J dropped 8 bases, with 13 bases sitting between them. CDR3 length: 12 residues. In DNA form, the CDR3 reads TGTGCCAGCAGTCGGGACTCCTCGAAGCAGTACTTC. Translation gives CASSRDSSKQYF.

This clone was counted only a few times. The J gene is TRBJ1-2, the V gene TRBV4-1, with D possibly matching TRBD1 (6 bases). Trimming left V 3 bases short and J 8 bases short, with 25 bases between. Germline CDR1 reads MGHRA; CDR2 reads YSYEKL. The CDR3 sequence is 17 residues long. CDR3 nucleotide sequence: TGCGCCAGCAGCCATCCCGTACGGCAGGGGACGGCGGGCGGCTACACCTTC. It yields the protein CASSHPVRQGTAGGYTF.

J is TRBJ2-3 and V is TRBV11-2, with TRBD2 as a possible D gene (5 bases). This CDR3 comprises 15 residues. The germline CDR1 and CDR2 sequences are SGHAT and FQNNGV. V was trimmed by 6 bases and J by 7 bases, leaving 20 bases between them. The CDR3 region has the DNA TGTGCCAGCAGGAGGGCAGCGACCGTGGGTTATACGCAGTATTTT. This gives the protein CASRRAATVGYTQYF.

The CDR3 sequence: CASSFSSGSGEQFF. For the CDR3, the DNA is TGTGCCAGCAGCTTTTCTAGCGGGAGTGGGGAGCAGTTCTTC. V and J are TRBV7-3 and TRBJ2-1, with 10 nucleotides matching TRBD2. CDR1 is SGHTA, CDR2 FQGTGA, per germline. Losses at the gene ends were 3 bases for V and 10 bases for J; bases not matched to a gene: 6. This CDR3 is built from 14 residues.

The chain uses TRBV2 and TRBJ2-4, with 10 bases matching TRBD1. V shed 6 bases, J shed 6 bases, and the junction held 8 bases outside the gene matches. Germline V gives CDR1 SNHLY, CDR2 FYNNEI. The CDR3 contains 15 residues. CDR3 in amino acids: CASRPRTGGGNIQYF. CDR3 DNA: TGTGCCAGCAGGCCACGGACAGGGGGAGGAAACATTCAGTACTTC.

The V call is TRBV5-1, the J call TRBJ1-2, with TRBD1 identical over 11 bases. CDR1 is SGHRS, CDR2 YFSETQ, per germline. After removal of 2 bases from V and 5 bases from J, the junction contained 14 bases not matched to a gene. This CDR3 has 18 residues. CDR3 nucleotides: TGCGCCAGCAGCTTAATGGGGACAGGGGGAATTTTTGAGTATGGCTACACCTTC. This translates into CASSLMGTGGIFEYGYTF.

V is TRBV9 and J is TRBJ2-3; weak D call: TRBD1 (7 bases). Trimming pared 3 bases from V and 3 bases from J, leaving 17 bases between. The CDR3 runs to 16 residues. Germline CDR1 and CDR2: SGDLS and YYNGEE. CDR3 in amino acids: CASSEGAGYGTDTQYF. The CDR3 nucleotides read TGTGCCAGCAGCGAGGGGGCGGGATATGGTACAGATACGCAGTATTTT.

The sample holds one count of this clone. The CDR3 DNA reads TGTGCCAGCAGCTTAGATGGGACAGGGGGGGACGAGCAGTACTTC. It codes for CASSLDGTGGDEQYF. The chain uses TRBV11-3 and TRBJ2-7; 11 bases line up with TRBD1. The V segment lost 0 bases and the J segment 5 bases; nucleotides outside the gene matches: 3. Germline V CDR1 and CDR2: SGHNT, YENEEA. The CDR3 consists of 15 residues.

The rearrangement links TRBV19 to TRBJ2-2; TRBD2 agrees at 7 bases. V lost 2 bases and J lost 4; bases outside the gene matches: 4. The CDR3 length is 15 residues. Germline V gives CDR1 LNHDA, CDR2 SQIVND (reference sequence). The CDR3 DNA reads as TGTGCCAGTAGTATAAGCGGGGTGGCCACCGGGGAGCTGTTTTTT. It codes for CASSISGVATGELFF.